The 11 T cell receptor beta chains listed next were all sequenced from one sample in a study of T cell responses to AZD1222 COVID-19 vaccine. Generated by immunoSEQ multiplex PCR, the TCRdb table keeps only in-frame clones and is missing some. The table includes 100,000 to 150,000 clones, around 94% detected once. The source material was peripheral blood, sampled on day 0 of AZD1222 vaccination. Receptor source: an adult in good health.

The chain employs TRBV2 and TRBJ1-1; 8 bases are shared with TRBD1. Trimming at V came to 9 bases and at J to 1 base, leaving 1 base not matched to a gene. CDR1 is SNHLY, CDR2 FYNNEI, per germline. The CDR3 has 12 amino acids. CDR3 amino acids: CARGQANTEAFF. CDR3 nucleotide sequence: TGTGCCAGGGGACAGGCGAACACTGAAGCTTTCTTT.

J is TRBJ2-1 and V is TRBV5-4; 10 nucleotides match TRBD2. V dropped 0 bases and J dropped 5; count of bases not matched to a gene: 5. The CDR3 is 16 amino acids. The V gene's germline CDR1 is SGHNT and CDR2 YYREEE (reference sequence). The CDR3: CASSLVFGLADNEQFF. Written as DNA, the CDR3 is TGTGCCAGCAGCTTGGTGTTCGGACTAGCGGACAATGAGCAGTTCTTC.

This chain connects TRBV3-1 (or the pseudogene TRBV3-2) to TRBJ2-2; D unclear. The germline gives CDR1 LGHDT, CDR2 YNNKEL (reference sequence). V was pared by 7 bases and J by 7 bases, with 13 bases between. The CDR3 length is 13 residues. CDR3 sequence (DNA): TGTGCCAGCACCAAAATTCCACTCGGGGAGCTGTTTTTT. Its protein is CASTKIPLGELFF.

This chain joins TRBV25-1 and TRBJ2-1, with D unresolved. The CDR3 totals 16 residues. In germline, CDR1 is MGHDK, CDR2 SYGVNS. Between the trimmed V and J ends, which lost 1 base and 7 bases, there was a span of 17 bases. For the CDR3, the DNA is TGTGCCAGCAGTGAATTATGGGGAATCGATTGGAATGAGCAGTTCTTC. Amino acid sequence: CASSELWGIDWNEQFF.

The V and J genes are TRBV9 and TRBJ1-1; unclear D gene. Trimming cost V 0 bases and J 5 bases, with 2 bases left between them. This CDR3 contains 11 residues. Germline CDR1 and CDR2: SGDLS and YYNGEE. The CDR3 loop is CASSVVTEAFF. The CDR3 coding sequence is TGTGCCAGCAGCGTAGTTACTGAAGCTTTCTTT.

The J gene is TRBJ1-3, the V gene TRBV19; possibly TRBD1 for D (5 bases). The CDR3 extends over 17 amino acids. V lost 0 bases and J 0 bases, leaving 12 bases between the germline ends. Germline V lookup: CDR1 LNHDA, CDR2 SQIVND (reference sequence). CDR3 DNA: TGTGCCAGTAGTATAGATATCGACAGTTCCTCTGGAAACACCATATATTTT. Protein sequence: CASSIDIDSSSGNTIYF.

This rearrangement joins TRBV19 to TRBJ1-1, with D perhaps matching TRBD1 (6 bases). Trimming left V 7 bases short and J 9 bases short, with 21 bases between. The length of the CDR3 is 14 residues. Germline CDR1 is LNHDA and CDR2 is SQIVND (reference sequence). CDR3 loop: CASNPRDKEDKAFF. The CDR3 DNA reads TGTGCCAGTAACCCCCGGGACAAAGAAGATAAAGCTTTCTTT.

The chain employs TRBV7-3 and TRBJ2-1; 12 bases are shared with TRBD2. The CDR3 consists of 17 residues. Germline assignment: CDR1 SGHTA and CDR2 FQGTGA. J gave up 8 bases and V 5 bases, and 13 bases lay outside the gene matches. CDR3 region: CASSPNPLAGGPHEQFF. DNA for the CDR3: TGTGCCAGCAGCCCAAACCCCCTAGCGGGAGGGCCCCATGAGCAGTTCTTC. Full variable domain (outside the CDR3, taken from reference TRBV7-3 and TRBJ2-1): GAGVSQTPSNKVTEKGKYVELRCDPISGHTALYWYRQSLGQGPEFLIYFQGTGAADDSGLPNDRFFAVRPEGSVSTLKIQRTERGDSAVYLCASSPNPLAGGPHEQFFGPGTRLTVL.

The chain has TRBV7-8 and TRBJ2-5; D ambiguous. Germline V CDR1 and CDR2: SGHVS, FQNEAQ. This CDR3 is 19 amino acids long. V lost 2 bases and J lost 5, with 27 bases in between. CDR3 amino acids: CASSLSVDLLAPPQETQYF. The DNA for the CDR3 is TGTGCCAGCAGCTTATCGGTTGACCTGTTGGCCCCCCCCCAGGAGACCCAGTACTTC.

This clone was detected once. CDR3 DNA sequence: TGCAGCGTTGGAAGTAGCGGGGCCTACAATGAGCAGTTCTTC. This gives the protein CSVGSSGAYNEQFF. The chain has TRBV29-1 and TRBJ2-1, with 8 bases fitting TRBD2. This CDR3 has 14 residues. The V segment lost 4 bases and the J segment 2 bases; nucleotides outside the gene matches: 4. Germline V gene lookup returns CDR1 SQVTM and CDR2 ANQGSEA.

This clone was counted a few times. The chain employs TRBV7-9 and TRBJ2-7, with 9 bases that match TRBD1. The V gene end was trimmed by 3 bases and the J gene end by 13 bases; junction bases not matched to a gene: 10. The CDR3 covers 13 residues. CDR1 is SEHNR and CDR2 is FQNEAQ in the germline V gene (reference sequence). The CDR3 nucleotides read TGTGCCAGCAGCTTCCAACCGGGACAGGGCCAATACTTC. Translation: CASSFQPGQGQYF. Together with reference TRBV7-9 and TRBJ2-7, the CDR3 gives the full variable domain: DTGVSQNPRHKITKRGQNVTFRCDPISEHNRLYWYRQTLGQGPEFLTYFQNEAQLEKSRLLSDRFSAERPKGSFSTLEIQRTEQGDSAMYLCASSFQPGQGQYFGPGTRLTVT.